Listed below are T cell receptor beta chains from one sample, sequenced in a study of glioma-infiltrating T cells after dendritic cell vaccination. Produced via immunoSEQ multiplex PCR; TCRdb's table is partial and in-frame only. The sample lists tens of thousands of clones; approximately 80% were seen once. The material was blood, obtained before dendritic cell vaccination. These receptors all stem from a human donor with glioblastoma. CDR3s include the opening cysteine and the closing phenylalanine or tryptophan. A D gene is named only where the DNA matches it firmly. The size field is filled for only some rows; it gives once, few, many or a size class.

v_gene: TRBV30; d_gene: TRBD1; j_gene: TRBJ1-4; abundance: NA; CDR3nt: TGTGCCTGGAGCAGACAGGGGGTCTTCCCTGGAACTAATGAAAAACTGTTTTTT; CDR3aa: CAWSRQGVFPGTNEKLFF
v_gene: TRBV7-9; d_gene: TRBD2; j_gene: TRBJ2-7; abundance: medium-sized; CDR3nt: TGTGCCAGCAGCCCCTGGGAGGGTATCGCCTACGAGCAGTACTTC; CDR3aa: CASSPWEGIAYEQYF
v_gene: TRBV19; d_gene: TRBD1; j_gene: TRBJ2-7; abundance: few; CDR3nt: TGTGCCAGTACACGAACAGGGGGCGCTTACGAGCAGTACTTC; CDR3aa: CASTRTGGAYEQYF
v_gene: TRBV6-5; d_gene: NA; j_gene: TRBJ2-5; abundance: NA; CDR3nt: TGTGCCAGCAGAGATTCCCTGCGGGGAGAGACCCAGTACTTC; CDR3aa: CASRDSLRGETQYF
v_gene: TRBV18; d_gene: TRBD1; j_gene: TRBJ1-2; abundance: NA; CDR3nt: TGTGCCAGCTCACCCGACTGGGGGGGACAGGACGCAAACTATGGCTACACCTTC; CDR3aa: CASSPDWGGQDANYGYTF
v_gene: TRBV7-9; d_gene: NA; j_gene: TRBJ2-5; abundance: NA; CDR3nt: TGTGCCAGCAGCTTCGGTGTAGCGGTCCGGGAGACCCAGTACTTC; CDR3aa: CASSFGVAVRETQYF
v_gene: TRBV6-1; d_gene: NA; j_gene: TRBJ2-5; abundance: NA; CDR3nt: TGTGCCAGCACGAAGGACATGCAAGAGACCCAGTACTTC; CDR3aa: CASTKDMQETQYF
v_gene: TRBV19; d_gene: TRBD1; j_gene: TRBJ1-5; abundance: NA; CDR3nt: TGTGCCAGTAGTACCCCGACAGGGGGCGCGTGGGCAAATCAGCCCCAGCATTTT; CDR3aa: CASSTPTGGAWANQPQHF
v_gene: TRBV5-1; d_gene: TRBD1; j_gene: TRBJ1-1; abundance: NA; CDR3nt: TGCGCCAGCACCGACCGACAGGGGAGCACTGAAGCTTTCTTT; CDR3aa: CASTDRQGSTEAFF
v_gene: TRBV7-6; d_gene: NA; j_gene: TRBJ1-1; abundance: NA; CDR3nt: TGTGCCAGCAGCCATTCCAGTGGCACTGAAGCTTTCTTT; CDR3aa: CASSHSSGTEAFF
v_gene: TRBV19; d_gene: NA; j_gene: TRBJ1-4; abundance: NA; CDR3nt: TGTGCCAGTACGCGTCACGGAACTAATGAAAAACTGTTTTTT; CDR3aa: CASTRHGTNEKLFF
v_gene: TRBV9; d_gene: TRBD2; j_gene: TRBJ2-2; abundance: NA; CDR3nt: TGTGCCAGCAGCGCCCGGGGGGCGGGAGGGCCGTCCGGGGAGCTGTTTTTT; CDR3aa: CASSARGAGGPSGELFF
v_gene: TRBV6-5; d_gene: NA; j_gene: TRBJ1-3; abundance: NA; CDR3nt: TGTGCCAGCAGTTACTCGCCAGGGGTGGGAAACACCATATATTTT; CDR3aa: CASSYSPGVGNTIYF
v_gene: TRBV5-1; d_gene: NA; j_gene: TRBJ2-1; abundance: NA; CDR3nt: TGCGCCAGCAGCCTGCAGGCGAGCTCCTACAATGAGCAGTTCTTC; CDR3aa: CASSLQASSYNEQFF
v_gene: TRBV7-9; d_gene: NA; j_gene: TRBJ2-1; abundance: NA; CDR3nt: TGTGCCAGCAGCTTATCGACGGGGGTAAACTACAATGAGCAGTTCTTC; CDR3aa: CASSLSTGVNYNEQFF
v_gene: TRBV5-1; d_gene: TRBD1; j_gene: TRBJ2-3; abundance: NA; CDR3nt: TGCGCCAGCAGCTTGAGCAGGGGGTCAGATACGCAGTATTTT; CDR3aa: CASSLSRGSDTQYF
v_gene: TRBV19; d_gene: NA; j_gene: TRBJ1-1; abundance: NA; CDR3nt: TGTGCCAGTGGGAAGTGGCAGGGTTCTACTGAAGCTTTCTTT; CDR3aa: CASGKWQGSTEAFF
v_gene: TRBV6-5; d_gene: NA; j_gene: TRBJ2-2; abundance: NA; CDR3nt: TGTGCCAGCGGCGGGGATAGATCCTACACCGGGGAGCTGTTTTTT; CDR3aa: CASGGDRSYTGELFF
v_gene: TRBV6-4; d_gene: NA; j_gene: TRBJ2-2; abundance: NA; CDR3nt: TGTGCCAGCAGTGTCGTCCTCGCCACCGGGGGGCTGTTTTTT; CDR3aa: CASSVVLATGGLFF
v_gene: TRBV30; d_gene: NA; j_gene: TRBJ1-1; abundance: NA; CDR3nt: TGTGCCTGGGTACCATCGACAGTTATGAACACTGAAGCTTTCTTT; CDR3aa: CAWVPSTVMNTEAFF
v_gene: TRBV13; d_gene: TRBD2; j_gene: TRBJ2-3; abundance: NA; CDR3nt: TGTGCCAGCAGCCCCCTGGGACTAGCGGGGGGGCATTTGGGTAGCACAGATACGCAGTATTTT; CDR3aa: CASSPLGLAGGHLGSTDTQYF
v_gene: TRBV5-1; d_gene: NA; j_gene: TRBJ1-4; abundance: once; CDR3nt: TGCGCCAGCAGGTCCCGGGACACCAATGAAAAACTGTTTTTT; CDR3aa: CASRSRDTNEKLFF
v_gene: TRBV5-1; d_gene: TRBD2; j_gene: TRBJ2-1; abundance: NA; CDR3nt: TGCGCCAGCAGCCCCATCCGAGCGGGGGGTGAGCAGTTCTTC; CDR3aa: CASSPIRAGGEQFF
v_gene: TRBV6-5; d_gene: NA; j_gene: TRBJ1-5; abundance: NA; CDR3nt: TGTGCCAGCAGTTTGGGGGGATTCAATCAGCCCCAGCATTTT; CDR3aa: CASSLGGFNQPQHF
v_gene: TRBV7-8; d_gene: TRBD1; j_gene: TRBJ1-2; abundance: NA; CDR3nt: TGTGCCAGCAGCGACACCGACAGGGGAGTCTATGGCTACACCTTC; CDR3aa: CASSDTDRGVYGYTF
v_gene: TRBV5-4; d_gene: NA; j_gene: TRBJ2-1; abundance: NA; CDR3nt: TGTGCCAGCAGCGCCCATCGGACGGGGATTAACAATGAGCAGTTCTTC; CDR3aa: CASSAHRTGINNEQFF
v_gene: TRBV5-5; d_gene: NA; j_gene: TRBJ1-1; abundance: NA; CDR3nt: TGTGCCAGCAGCTTGGCCGGAAGGGGCGGATCGAGATCCACTGAAGCTTTCTTT; CDR3aa: CASSLAGRGGSRSTEAFF
v_gene: TRBV9; d_gene: TRBD1; j_gene: TRBJ1-4; abundance: NA; CDR3nt: TGTGCCAGCAGCGGGGACAGGGTTGATGAAAAACTGTTTTTT; CDR3aa: CASSGDRVDEKLFF